Listed below are T cell receptor beta chains from one sample, sequenced in a study of a mutant IDH1 vaccine in newly diagnosed glioma. Produced via immunoSEQ multiplex PCR; TCRdb's table is partial and in-frame only. Of under 65,000 clones in the sample, 60% to 85% were seen once. The source was PBMCs, collected from a glioma patient treated with radiotherapy, temozolomide or both. These receptors originate from a woman between 40 and 55 years old with glioma. Both conserved end residues are part of each CDR3. Each record gives: J gene, V gene, D gene, clone size, CDR3 DNA, CDR3 protein. A D gene is named only where the DNA matches it firmly. Only some rows state a clone size, as once, few, many or a class for expanded clones.

>TRBJ2-1|TRBV10-3|NA|NA
TGTGCCATCAGTTCCGAAGGGTACCAAAATTGGAATGAGCAGTTCTTC
CAISSEGYQNWNEQFF
>TRBJ2-5|TRBV5-8|TRBD2|once
TGTGCCAGCAGCTTTGGACTAGCGGGGGGGCGAGAGACCCAGTACTTC
CASSFGLAGGRETQYF
>TRBJ2-3|TRBV10-1|TRBD2|NA
TGCGCCATCAGGACTAGCGGGGGGCATAGCACAGATACGCAGTATTTT
CAIRTSGGHSTDTQYF
>TRBJ1-1|TRBV14|NA|few
TGTGCCAGCAGCCAAGGAGGGAACACTGAAGCTTTCTTT
CASSQGGNTEAFF
>TRBJ2-4|TRBV23-1|NA|NA
TGCGCCAGTGACGGAGCCAAAAACATTCAGTACTTC
CASDGAKNIQYF
>TRBJ1-2|TRBV5-5|NA|once
TGTGCCAGCAGCTCCGACCCCGGTGGCTACACCTTC
CASSSDPGGYTF
>TRBJ1-2|TRBV18|NA|NA
TGTGCCAGCTCACCACTGACAGGTTCATTGGGGGGCTACACCTTC
CASSPLTGSLGGYTF
>TRBJ2-2|TRBV10-1|NA|NA
TGCGCCAGCCGACAGAACACCGGGGAGCTGTTTTTT
CASRQNTGELFF
>TRBJ1-1|TRBV6-5|TRBD1|NA
TGTGCCAGCAGTCACGGGGGACAGGGGGCGTTCGGAGCTTTCTTT
CASSHGGQGAFGAFF
>TRBJ2-7|TRBV5-1|TRBD2|NA
TGCGCCAGCAGCGTTGGACTAGCGGGGGGGAGTTCCTACGAGCAGTACTTC
CASSVGLAGGSSYEQYF
>TRBJ1-1|TRBV19|NA|NA
TGTGCCAGTAGTATAGACTTGTATGAAGCTTTCTTT
CASSIDLYEAFF